What follows describes a single T cell receptor beta chain. Its antigen is not known. The data are from a study of OX40 agonist ivuxolimab in advanced cancers. Across the whole study: Dose-escalation subjects each had hepatocellular carcinoma, melanoma, renal cell or head and neck cancer.

This CDR3 region has 19 residues. CDR1 is LNHDA and CDR2 is SQIVND in the germline V gene (reference sequence). V lost 5 bases and J 2 bases, leaving 27 bases between the germline ends. The study's findings and limits: At 0.1-3.0 mg/kg, partial responders had clonal expansion among the lowest observed. In CD8+ T cells, expanded clones were on average more numerous than in CD4+.

Assay used: immunoSEQ multiplex PCR; TCRdb lists only in-frame clones, some missing. Of 35,000 to 40,000 clones detected, around 89% appear once; the ten largest clones hold approximately 13%. The chain has TRBV19 and TRBJ2-5; D tentatively reads TRBD1 or TRBD2 (5 bases each). Sequencing was performed on CD4+ or CD8+ T cells sorted from blood, taken in a trial of the OX40 agonist ivuxolimab. This TCR derives from an adult with an advanced solid tumor such as melanoma, head and neck, liver or kidney cancer. CDR3 DNA: TGTGCCAGTAGTCCGCGGGCAGAGACAGAATCGGGCACTCAAGAGACCCAGTACTTC. Amino acid sequence: CASSPRAETESGTQETQYF. Variable domain in full (rest from reference TRBV19 and TRBJ2-5): DGGITQSPKYLFRKEGQNVTLSCEQNLNHDAMYWYRQDPGQGLRLIYYSQIVNDFQKGDIAEGYSVSREKKESFPLTVTSAQKNPTAFYLCASSPRAETESGTQETQYFGPGTRLLVL.